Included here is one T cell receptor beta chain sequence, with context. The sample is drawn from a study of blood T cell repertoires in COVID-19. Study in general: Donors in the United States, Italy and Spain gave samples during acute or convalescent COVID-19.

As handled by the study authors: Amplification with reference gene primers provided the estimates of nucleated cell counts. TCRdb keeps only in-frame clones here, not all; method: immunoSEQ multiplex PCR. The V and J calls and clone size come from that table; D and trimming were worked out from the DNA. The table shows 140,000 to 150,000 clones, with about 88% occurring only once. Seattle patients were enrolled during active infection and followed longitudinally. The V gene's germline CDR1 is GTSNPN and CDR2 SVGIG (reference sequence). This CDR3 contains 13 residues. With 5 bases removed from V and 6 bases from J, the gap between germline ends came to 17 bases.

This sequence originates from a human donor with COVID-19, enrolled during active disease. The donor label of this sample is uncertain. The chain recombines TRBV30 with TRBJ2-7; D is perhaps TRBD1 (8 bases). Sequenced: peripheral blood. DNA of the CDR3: TGTGCCTGGGGGGGGGACAGGCAGGGCGAGCAGTACTTC. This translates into CAWGGDRQGEQYF.